The sequence of this TCR beta chain was determined in a study of technical replicates of blood from a few donors. The CDR3 spans 19 residues. The V and J ends lost 5 bases and 0 bases, in that order; junction bases with no gene match: 9. CDR1 and CDR2 (germline): SGHNT, YENEEA. Sequencing used immunoSEQ multiplex PCR; TCRdb keeps in-frame clones, though not all of them. Here the sample spans 84,000 or so clones, less than 98% being singletons. The clonotype comes from a human donor in good health. The V gene is TRBV11-3, the J gene TRBJ2-2, with 13 bases identical to TRBD2. Sequenced sample: T cells isolated from PBMCs. CDR3 nucleotide sequence: TGTGCCAGCAGCCCCGGGACTAGCGGGGACCTCGCGAACACCGGGGAGCTGTTTTTT. Amino acids: CASSPGTSGDLANTGELFF.